The T cell receptor beta chain described here comes from a study of blood T cell repertoires in COVID-19. Study-wide context: Some COVID-19 samples were acute and others convalescent; all came from the United States, Italy and Spain. From T cells, B-cell-depleted T cells, or PBMCs came the material, which was cDNA or gDNA.

Germline lookup yields CDR1 LNHDA and CDR2 SQIVND (reference sequence). V lost 5 bases and J lost 0, with 14 bases in between. The CDR3 length is 16 residues. Using immunoSEQ multiplex PCR, the repertoire was profiled, and TCRdb retains in-frame clones only, with some absent. The sample lists about 400,000 clones, roughly 91% occurring once. This study enrolled people aged about 18 to 100 from approximately 24 US geographic areas. Two negative PCRs, clearance, or symptom resolution were required of recovered Cohort 3 donors. This receptor was obtained from a woman aged 30 to 39 who had recovered from COVID-19. The sample consisted of PBMCs or T cells enriched from blood (not recorded which). The J gene is TRBJ1-5, the V gene TRBV19; D perhaps matches TRBD1 (6 bases). CDR3 loop: CASSRRQDYSNQPQHF. The CDR3 region has the DNA TGTGCCAGTAGTCGGAGACAGGATTATAGCAATCAGCCCCAGCATTTT.